The 28 T cell receptor beta chains presented below share a single source sample, sequenced in a study of CD4 T cells in relation to SARS-CoV-2 and coronaviruses. Produced via immunoSEQ multiplex PCR; TCRdb's table is partial and in-frame only. The data contain 17,000 or so clones, 70% to 80% of them singletons. These TCRs are of unknown antigen specificity. The unexposed donors gave CD4+ T cells in about 2011-2019, prior to COVID-19. CD4+ T cells were isolated from the cells after 10 days of culture. Sequencing was performed on CD4+ T cells from PBMCs, cultured in vitro. These receptors came from a human donor in good health.

V and J are TRBV18 and TRBJ2-1; maybe TRBD2 (6 bases). The V gene's germline CDR1 is KGHSH and CDR2 LQKENI. V lost 5 bases and J lost 6, with 11 bases in between. There are 13 residues in the CDR3. For the CDR3, the DNA is TGTGCCAGCTCAATGGGACTGGCCAATGAGCAGTTCTTC. Amino acids: CASSMGLANEQFF. The full variable domain, rest sourced from reference TRBV18 and TRBJ2-1, is NAGVMQNPRHLVRRRGQEARLRCSPMKGHSHVYWYRQLPEEGLKFMVYLQKENIIDESGMPKERFSAEFPKEGPSILRIQQVVRGDSAAYFCASSMGLANEQFFGPGTRLTVL.

This clone showed up just once. The chain recombines TRBV2 with TRBJ1-4, with no clear D. In germline, CDR1 is SNHLY, CDR2 FYNNEI. CDR3 length: 16 amino acids. The V end was cut by 6 bases, the J end by 0 bases, with 14 bases between. CDR3 in amino acids: CASRGWGGPTNEKLFF. Written as DNA, the CDR3 is TGTGCCAGCAGAGGATGGGGAGGTCCAACTAATGAAAAACTGTTTTTT.

By share of the sample, this clone is medium-sized. This chain links TRBV5-5 with TRBJ2-3; D not certain. Germline V gene lookup returns CDR1 SGHKS and CDR2 YYEKEE (reference sequence). The V end lost 2 bases, the J end lost 6 bases, and 4 bases lay between the germline ends. This CDR3 is 11 amino acids long. The CDR3 is CASSFGDTQYF. For the CDR3, the DNA is TGTGCCAGCAGCTTCGGGGATACGCAGTATTTT.

The chain links TRBV7-6 to TRBJ2-7; 14 bases match TRBD2. With V trimmed by 5 bases and J by 6 bases, 9 bases remained unmatched. This CDR3 contains 16 residues. Germline lookup yields CDR1 SGHVS and CDR2 FNYEAQ. CDR3 coding DNA: TGTGCCAGCAGCCTCGGGACTAGCGGGAGTGGCTCCGAGCAGTACTTC. As protein: CASSLGTSGSGSEQYF.

The chain joins TRBV20-1 to TRBJ1-2, with D perhaps TRBD1 (6 bases). The CDR3 has 11 amino acids. CDR1 and CDR2 from the germline V gene are DFQATT and SNEGSKA (reference sequence). The germline V and J ends were trimmed by 7 bases and 8 bases, with 14 bases remaining between them. The CDR3 DNA reads as TGCAGTGGAAGGGGGGAAGGCGGCTACACCTTC. Translated, it gives CSGRGEGGYTF.

J is TRBJ1-4 and V is TRBV9; 9 nucleotides align to TRBD1. Germline CDR1 SGDLS, CDR2 YYNGEE. The CDR3 runs to 15 residues. The V and J ends lost 2 bases and 5 bases, in that order; junction bases with no gene match: 4. CDR3 bases: TGTGCCAGCAGCGTGGACAGGGGAGAAAATGAAAAACTGTTTTTT. Protein product: CASSVDRGENEKLFF.

The rearrangement links TRBV13 to TRBJ1-6; perhaps TRBD1 as D (5 bases). Trimming removed 5 bases at V and 10 bases at J, with 18 bases between. Germline loops: CDR1 PRHDT, CDR2 FYEKMQ (reference sequence). This CDR3 is 15 amino acids long. The DNA for the CDR3 is TGTGCCAGCAGCCCGAGAAAGGGGTACGGCTCACCCCTCCACTTT. Translated: CASSPRKGYGSPLHF.

The chain carries TRBV10-1 and TRBJ2-2; 10 bases align to TRBD1. The CDR3 is made up of 15 amino acids. The V and J ends lost 6 bases and 4 bases, in that order; junction bases with no gene match: 5. Germline CDR1 WNHNN, CDR2 SYGVQD (reference sequence). CDR3 DNA: TGCGCCAGCAGCCGACAGGGGGCGGGCACCGGGGAGCTGTTTTTT. Amino acid sequence: CASSRQGAGTGELFF.

The V gene is TRBV18, the J gene TRBJ1-2, with 7 bases fitting TRBD1. Trimming at V came to 6 bases and at J to 6 bases, leaving 7 bases not matched to a gene. The germline gives CDR1 KGHSH, CDR2 LQKENI. CDR3 length: 13 amino acids. As DNA, the CDR3 is TGTGCCAGCTCGCCGAGGACAGGTGATGGCTACACCTTC. Amino acids: CASSPRTGDGYTF.

The V and J genes are TRBV30 and TRBJ2-1; the match to TRBD2 covers 8 bases. V dropped 0 bases and J dropped 2; count of bases not matched to a gene: 0. Germline CDR1 is GTSNPN and CDR2 is SVGIG (reference sequence). This CDR3 comprises 14 residues. The CDR3 region is CAWSVLAAYNEQFF. The CDR3 nucleotides read TGTGCCTGGAGTGTACTAGCGGCCTACAATGAGCAGTTCTTC.

The J gene is TRBJ1-3, the V gene TRBV18; 7 bases fit TRBD1. CDR3 size: 17 residues. Germline V CDR1 and CDR2: KGHSH, LQKENI. Trimming took 0 bases from V and 0 from J; bases not matched to a gene: 5. The CDR3 DNA follows: TGTGCCAGCTCACCACCGAGAGGGGGCACCTCTGGAAACACCATATATTTT. This encodes CASSPPRGGTSGNTIYF.

The J gene is TRBJ1-1, the V gene TRBV5-1; D is possibly TRBD1 (5 bases). The CDR3 spans 14 residues. Germline CDR1 reads SGHRS; CDR2 reads YFSETQ. V gave up 1 base and J gave up 4 bases, with 11 bases separating them. The CDR3 region is CASSLSGGLTEAFF. The DNA for the CDR3 is TGCGCCAGCAGCTTGTCCGGGGGACTCACTGAAGCTTTCTTT.

This chain connects TRBV4-2 to TRBJ1-2; the D gene is possibly TRBD1 (5 bases). The germline V gene has CDR1 LGHNA and CDR2 YNFKEQ. V gave up 0 bases and J gave up 4 bases, with 12 bases separating them. This CDR3 region has 15 residues. CDR3 region: CASSQDNQGVYGYTF. CDR3 in DNA: TGTGCCAGCAGCCAAGATAATCAGGGAGTCTATGGCTACACCTTC.

The rearrangement links TRBV19 to TRBJ1-4; tentatively, D is TRBD1 (6 bases). Germline CDR1 LNHDA, CDR2 SQIVND (reference sequence). Deletions cut 5 bases from V and 5 bases from J, with 15 bases between. The CDR3 spans 15 residues. The CDR3 loop is CASSVDRRGNEKLFF. CDR3 in DNA: TGTGCCAGTAGTGTCGACAGGCGGGGGAATGAAAAACTGTTTTTT.

V usage is TRBV7-8 and J usage is TRBJ2-1, with TRBD2 matching over 8 bases. The CDR3 totals 16 residues. CDR1 and CDR2 from the germline V gene are SGHVS and FQNEAQ. With 5 bases clipped from V and 7 bases from J, the junction kept 13 bases outside the gene matches. In DNA, the CDR3 is TGTGCCAGCAGCCCATCCCGGGGACTAGGAGCTAATGAGCAGTTCTTC. Translating gives CASSPSRGLGANEQFF. The full variable domain, completed using reference TRBV7-8 and TRBJ2-1, is GAGVSQSPRYKVAKRGQDVALRCDPISGHVSLFWYQQALGQGPEFLTYFQNEAQLDKSGLPSDRFFAERPEGSVSTLKIQRTQQEDSAVYLCASSPSRGLGANEQFFGPGTRLTVL.

The chain combines TRBV7-9 with TRBJ1-2, with TRBD1 as a possible D gene (6 bases). Germline-derived CDR1 and CDR2 are SEHNR and FQNEAQ (reference sequence). The CDR3 totals 15 residues. V dropped 6 bases and J dropped 4 bases, with 18 bases sitting between them. CDR3 loop: CASRPNRAEAYGYTF. In DNA form, the CDR3 reads TGTGCCAGCAGACCAAACAGGGCGGAGGCCTATGGCTACACCTTC.

This sequence joins TRBV19 and TRBJ2-5, with D perhaps matching TRBD2 (7 bases). CDR1 is LNHDA and CDR2 is SQIVND in the germline V gene (reference sequence). Trimming pared 2 bases from V and 5 bases from J, leaving 15 bases between. The CDR3 is 15 residues long. CDR3 amino acids: CASSIRGATGETQYF. CDR3 nucleotide sequence: TGTGCCAGTAGTATACGGGGGGCTACAGGGGAGACCCAGTACTTC.

This clone has a handful of counts. The J gene is TRBJ2-7, the V gene TRBV7-3, with 12 bases lining up with TRBD2. J gave up 2 bases and V 5 bases, and 4 bases lay outside the gene matches. Germline lookup yields CDR1 SGHTA and CDR2 FQGTGA. The CDR3 is 15 residues long. CDR3 nucleotide sequence: TGTGCCAGCAGCCGGACTAGCGGGACCCCCTACGAGCAGTACTTC. Its translation is CASSRTSGTPYEQYF.

The gene calls are TRBV28 and TRBJ2-3; perhaps TRBD1 as D (6 bases). From germline, CDR1 is MDHEN and CDR2 SYDVKM. Trimming took 2 bases from V and 0 from J, leaving 15 bases between them. The CDR3 is 17 amino acids. In DNA form, the CDR3 reads TGTGCCAGCAGTTTAATACCCAGGGGATCTAGCACAGATACGCAGTATTTT. Protein product: CASSLIPRGSSTDTQYF.

The V gene is TRBV6-1, the J gene TRBJ1-5; TRBD1 aligns across 8 bases. V lost 1 base and J lost 3; bases outside the gene matches: 2. The CDR3 covers 15 residues. Germline V lookup: CDR1 MNHNS, CDR2 SASEGT. The DNA of the CDR3 is TGTGCCAGCAGTGAAGGGGACAGGTTCAATCAGCCCCAGCATTTT. Its translation: CASSEGDRFNQPQHF.

The CDR3, as DNA: TGTGCCAGCAGTACCGGGACAGAGAACACTGAAGCTTTCTTT. It is translated as CASSTGTENTEAFF. The gene calls are TRBV6-2 or TRBV6-3 and TRBJ1-1, with 7 nucleotides matching TRBD1. This CDR3 has 14 amino acids. The germline gives CDR1 MNHEY, CDR2 SVGEGT. With 5 bases clipped from V and 1 base from J, the junction kept 4 bases outside the gene matches.

The genes are TRBV5-1 and TRBJ1-1, with D perhaps TRBD1 (6 bases). CDR3 length: 15 residues. V lost 7 bases to trimming and J lost 4 bases, with 20 bases between them. In germline, CDR1 is SGHRS, CDR2 YFSETQ. The chain's CDR3 is CASGGGVQGGTEAFF. The CDR3, as DNA: TGCGCCAGCGGGGGCGGGGTACAGGGTGGCACTGAAGCTTTCTTT.

The V gene is TRBV6-4, the J gene TRBJ2-6; D gene ambiguous. There are 15 residues in the CDR3. V was cut by 2 bases and J by 0 bases, with 5 bases left in between. Germline V lookup: CDR1 MRHNA, CDR2 SNTAGT. The CDR3 DNA sequence: TGTGCCAGCAGTGACGACAACTCTGGGGCCAACGTCCTGACTTTC. This codes for CASSDDNSGANVLTF.

The chain couples TRBV12-3 or TRBV12-4 to TRBJ2-3, with D unclear. Trimming stripped 5 bases from V and 9 bases from J, with 12 bases between. The CDR3 runs to 12 residues. The DNA for the CDR3 is TGTGCCAGCAGTACCTCTAGGCGGACGCAGTATTTT. This translates into CASSTSRRTQYF.

The CDR3 DNA sequence: TGTGCCAGCAGTTTATCGTGGAGGGTCGGAGGCTACACCTTC. It yields the protein CASSLSWRVGGYTF. V usage is TRBV27 and J usage is TRBJ1-2; the D is unclear. V was pared by 0 bases and J by 8 bases, with 13 bases between. Germline assignment: CDR1 MNHEY and CDR2 SMNVEV (reference sequence). CDR3 length: 14 amino acids.

The chain links TRBV5-4 to TRBJ1-3, with no clear D. V dropped 0 bases and J dropped 0 bases, with 10 bases sitting between them. Germline CDR1 SGHNT, CDR2 YYREEE (reference sequence). The CDR3 contains 16 residues. DNA of the CDR3: TGTGCCAGCAGCTTGGAGGGCCGAGTCTCTGGAAACACCATATATTTT. Translated: CASSLEGRVSGNTIYF.

In its sample, this clone was seen a few times. The chain couples TRBV18 to TRBJ1-1, with TRBD1 matching 7 bases. V lost 5 bases to trimming and J lost 3 bases; unmatched junction nucleotides: 9. Germline CDR1 reads KGHSH; CDR2 reads LQKENI. The CDR3 runs 15 residues. The CDR3 region is CASSDRQGGYTEAFF. The DNA of the CDR3 is TGTGCCAGCTCAGACAGACAGGGTGGGTACACTGAAGCTTTCTTT.

This chain uses TRBV5-1 with TRBJ2-3; D ambiguous. CDR3 length equals 13 residues. V was pared by 5 bases and J by 4 bases, with 11 bases between. Germline assignment: CDR1 SGHRS and CDR2 YFSETQ. CDR3 loop: CASSLTDADTQYF. Here the CDR3 DNA reads TGCGCCAGCAGTCTCACCGACGCAGATACGCAGTATTTT.